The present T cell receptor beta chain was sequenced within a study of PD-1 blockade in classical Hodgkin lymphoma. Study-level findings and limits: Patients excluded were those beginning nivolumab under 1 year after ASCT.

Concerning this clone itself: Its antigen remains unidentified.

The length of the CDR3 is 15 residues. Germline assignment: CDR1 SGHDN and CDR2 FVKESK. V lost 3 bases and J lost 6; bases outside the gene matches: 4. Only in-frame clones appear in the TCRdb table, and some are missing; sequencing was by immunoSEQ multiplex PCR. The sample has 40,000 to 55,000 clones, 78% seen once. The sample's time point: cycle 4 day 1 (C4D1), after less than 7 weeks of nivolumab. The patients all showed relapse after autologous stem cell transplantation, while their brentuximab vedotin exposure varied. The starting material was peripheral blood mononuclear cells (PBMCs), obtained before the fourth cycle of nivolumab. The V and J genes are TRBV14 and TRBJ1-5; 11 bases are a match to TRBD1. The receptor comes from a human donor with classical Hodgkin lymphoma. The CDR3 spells CASSQGQGVAQPQHF. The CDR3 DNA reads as TGTGCCAGCAGCCAGGGACAGGGGGTCGCTCAGCCCCAGCATTTT. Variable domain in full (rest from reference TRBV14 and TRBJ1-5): EAGVTQFPSHSVIEKGQTVTLRCDPISGHDNLYWYRRVMGKEIKFLLHFVKESKQDESGMPNNRFLAERTGGTYSTLKVQPAELEDSGVYFCASSQGQGVAQPQHFGDGTRLSIL.